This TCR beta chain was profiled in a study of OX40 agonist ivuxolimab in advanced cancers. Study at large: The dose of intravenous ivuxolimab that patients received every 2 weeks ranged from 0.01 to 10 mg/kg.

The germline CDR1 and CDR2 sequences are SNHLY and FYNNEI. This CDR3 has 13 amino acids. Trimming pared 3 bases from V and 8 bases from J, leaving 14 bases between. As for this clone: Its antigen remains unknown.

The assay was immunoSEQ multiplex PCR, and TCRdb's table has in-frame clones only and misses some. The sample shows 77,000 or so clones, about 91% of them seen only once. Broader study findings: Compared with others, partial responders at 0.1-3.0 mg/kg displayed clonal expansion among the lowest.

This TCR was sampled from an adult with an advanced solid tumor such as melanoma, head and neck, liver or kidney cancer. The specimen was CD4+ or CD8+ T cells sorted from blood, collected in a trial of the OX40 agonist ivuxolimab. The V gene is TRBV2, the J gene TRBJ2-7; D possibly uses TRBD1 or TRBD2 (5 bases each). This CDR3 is CASSEQGDGKQYF. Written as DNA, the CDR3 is TGTGCCAGCAGTGAGCAAGGGGACGGAAAGCAGTACTTC.